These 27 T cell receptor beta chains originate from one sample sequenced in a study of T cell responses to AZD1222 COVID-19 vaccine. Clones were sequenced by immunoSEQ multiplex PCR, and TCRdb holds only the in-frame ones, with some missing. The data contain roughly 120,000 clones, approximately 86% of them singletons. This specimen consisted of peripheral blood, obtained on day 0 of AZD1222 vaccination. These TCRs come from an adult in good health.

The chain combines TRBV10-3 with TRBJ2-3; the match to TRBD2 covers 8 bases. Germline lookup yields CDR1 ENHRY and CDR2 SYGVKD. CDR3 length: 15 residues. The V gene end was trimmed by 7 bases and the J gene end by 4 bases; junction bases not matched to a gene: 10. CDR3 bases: TGTGCCATCACCGCCCTAGCGGGTCCCTCAGATACGCAGTATTTT. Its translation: CAITALAGPSDTQYF.

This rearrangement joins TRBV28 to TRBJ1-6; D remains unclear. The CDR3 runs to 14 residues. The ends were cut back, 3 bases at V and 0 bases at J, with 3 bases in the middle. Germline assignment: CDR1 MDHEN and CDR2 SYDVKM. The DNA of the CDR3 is TGTGCCAGCAGTTTCAGCTCCTATAATTCACCCCTCCACTTT. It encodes CASSFSSYNSPLHF.

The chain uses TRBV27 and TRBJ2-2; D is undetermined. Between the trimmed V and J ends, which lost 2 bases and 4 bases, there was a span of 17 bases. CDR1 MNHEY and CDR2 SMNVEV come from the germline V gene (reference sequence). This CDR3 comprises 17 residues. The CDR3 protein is CASSLLLGLVSTGELFF. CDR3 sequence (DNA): TGTGCCAGCAGTTTACTTCTAGGGCTAGTAAGCACCGGGGAGCTGTTTTTT.

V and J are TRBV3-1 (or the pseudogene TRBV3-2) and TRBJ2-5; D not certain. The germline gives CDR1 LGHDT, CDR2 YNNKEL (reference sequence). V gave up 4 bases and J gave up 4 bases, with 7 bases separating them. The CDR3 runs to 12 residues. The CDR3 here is CASSRGAETQYF. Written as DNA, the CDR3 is TGTGCCAGCAGCCGGGGTGCAGAGACCCAGTACTTC.

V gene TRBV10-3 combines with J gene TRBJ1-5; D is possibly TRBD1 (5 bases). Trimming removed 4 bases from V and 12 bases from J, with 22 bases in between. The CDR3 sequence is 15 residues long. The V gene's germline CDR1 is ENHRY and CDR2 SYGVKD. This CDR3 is CAISGGTVASAGQHF. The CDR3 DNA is TGTGCCATCAGTGGGGGGACCGTGGCATCAGCCGGCCAGCATTTT.

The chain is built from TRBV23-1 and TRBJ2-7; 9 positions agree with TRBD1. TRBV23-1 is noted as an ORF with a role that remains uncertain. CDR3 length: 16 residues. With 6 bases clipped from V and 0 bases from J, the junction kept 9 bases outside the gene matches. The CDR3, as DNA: TGCGCCAGCAGCGGGACAGGGCAAGGGAGCTCCTACGAGCAGTACTTC. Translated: CASSGTGQGSSYEQYF.

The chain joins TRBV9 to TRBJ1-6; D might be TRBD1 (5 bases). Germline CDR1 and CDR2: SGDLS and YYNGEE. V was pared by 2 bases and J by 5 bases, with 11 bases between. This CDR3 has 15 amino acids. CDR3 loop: CASSVGGGNNSPLHF. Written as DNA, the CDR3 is TGTGCCAGCAGCGTCGGCGGGGGGAATAATTCACCCCTCCACTTT.

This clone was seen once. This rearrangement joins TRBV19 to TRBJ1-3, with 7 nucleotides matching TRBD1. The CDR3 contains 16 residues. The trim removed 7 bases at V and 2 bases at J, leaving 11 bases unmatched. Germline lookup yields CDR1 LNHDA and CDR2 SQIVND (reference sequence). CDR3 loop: CASTQQGSRAGNTIYF. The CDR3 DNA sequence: TGTGCCAGTACCCAACAGGGGAGTAGAGCTGGAAACACCATATATTTT.

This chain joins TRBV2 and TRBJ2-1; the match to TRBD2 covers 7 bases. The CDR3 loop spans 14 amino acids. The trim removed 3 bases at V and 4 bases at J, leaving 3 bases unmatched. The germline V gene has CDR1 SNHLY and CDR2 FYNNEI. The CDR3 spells CASSELAVYNEQFF. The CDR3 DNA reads TGTGCCAGCAGTGAGCTAGCGGTGTACAATGAGCAGTTCTTC. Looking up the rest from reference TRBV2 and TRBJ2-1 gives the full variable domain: EPEVTQTPSHQVTQMGQEVILRCVPISNHLYFYWYRQILGQKVEFLVSFYNNEISEKSEIFDDQFSVERPDGSNFTLKIRSTKLEDSAMYFCASSELAVYNEQFFGPGTRLTVL.

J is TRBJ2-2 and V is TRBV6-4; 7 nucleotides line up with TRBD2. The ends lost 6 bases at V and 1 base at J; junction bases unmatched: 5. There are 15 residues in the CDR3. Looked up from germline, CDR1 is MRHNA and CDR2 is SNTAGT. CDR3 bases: TGTGCCAGCAGACGTGCTAGCGGGAACACCGGGGAGCTGTTTTTT. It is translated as CASRRASGNTGELFF.

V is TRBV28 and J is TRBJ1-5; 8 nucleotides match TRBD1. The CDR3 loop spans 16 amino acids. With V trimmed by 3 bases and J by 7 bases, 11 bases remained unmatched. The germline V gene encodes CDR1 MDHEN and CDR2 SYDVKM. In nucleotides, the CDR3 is TGTGCCAGCAGTTTCGCTCTCAGACAGGGGCGCCAGCCCCAGCATTTT. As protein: CASSFALRQGRQPQHF.

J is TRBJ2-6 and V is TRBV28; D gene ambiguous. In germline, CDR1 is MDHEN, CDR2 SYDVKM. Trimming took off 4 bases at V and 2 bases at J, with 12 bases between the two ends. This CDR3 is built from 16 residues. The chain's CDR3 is CASSSPGQAGANVLTF. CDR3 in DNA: TGTGCCAGCAGTTCGCCCGGGCAGGCTGGGGCCAACGTCCTGACTTTC.

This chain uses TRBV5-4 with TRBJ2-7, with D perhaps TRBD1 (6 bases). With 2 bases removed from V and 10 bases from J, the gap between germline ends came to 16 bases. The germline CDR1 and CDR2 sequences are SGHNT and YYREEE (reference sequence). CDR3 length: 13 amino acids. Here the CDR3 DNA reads TGTGCCAGCAGCTTAACAGGGACCCCCCTCCAGTACTTC. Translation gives CASSLTGTPLQYF.

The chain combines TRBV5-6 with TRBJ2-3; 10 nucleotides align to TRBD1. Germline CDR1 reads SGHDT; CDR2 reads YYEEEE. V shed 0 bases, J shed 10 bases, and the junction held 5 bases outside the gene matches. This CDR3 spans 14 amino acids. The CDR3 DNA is TGTGCCAGCAGCTTGGGGACAGGGGGTAGATCGCAGTATTTT. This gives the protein CASSLGTGGRSQYF.

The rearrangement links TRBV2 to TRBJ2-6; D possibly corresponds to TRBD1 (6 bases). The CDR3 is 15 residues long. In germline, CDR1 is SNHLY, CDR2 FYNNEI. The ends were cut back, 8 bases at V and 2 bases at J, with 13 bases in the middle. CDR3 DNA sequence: TGTGCCAGCGGAACTGGGGGCGCTGGGGCCAACGTCCTGACTTTC. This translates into CASGTGGAGANVLTF.

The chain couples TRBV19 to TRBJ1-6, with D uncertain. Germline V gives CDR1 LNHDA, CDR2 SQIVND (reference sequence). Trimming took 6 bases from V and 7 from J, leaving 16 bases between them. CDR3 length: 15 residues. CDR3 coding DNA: TGTGCCAGTAGAACCCTATCGACGACGAATTCACCCCTCCACTTT. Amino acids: CASRTLSTTNSPLHF. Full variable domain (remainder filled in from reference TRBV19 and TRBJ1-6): DGGITQSPKYLFRKEGQNVTLSCEQNLNHDAMYWYRQDPGQGLRLIYYSQIVNDFQKGDIAEGYSVSREKKESFPLTVTSAQKNPTAFYLCASRTLSTTNSPLHFGNGTRLTVT.

CDR3 coding DNA: TGTGCCAGCAGCCGACTAGCGGGGTCGTTTTTCGAGCAGTACTTC. Protein product: CASSRLAGSFFEQYF. The V gene is TRBV11-2, the J gene TRBJ2-7, with TRBD2 identical over 11 bases. Germline CDR1 is SGHAT and CDR2 is FQNNGV. Losses at the gene ends were 5 bases for V and 6 bases for J; bases not matched to a gene: 9. The CDR3 extends over 15 amino acids.

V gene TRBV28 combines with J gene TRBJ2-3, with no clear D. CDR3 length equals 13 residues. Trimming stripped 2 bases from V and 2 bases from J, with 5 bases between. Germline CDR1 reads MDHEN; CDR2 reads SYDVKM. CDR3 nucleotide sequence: TGTGCCAGCAGTTTAGGGTACACAGATACGCAGTATTTT. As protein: CASSLGYTDTQYF.

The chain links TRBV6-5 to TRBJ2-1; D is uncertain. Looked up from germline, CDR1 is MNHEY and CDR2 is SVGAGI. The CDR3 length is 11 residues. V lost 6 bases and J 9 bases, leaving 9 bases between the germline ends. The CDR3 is CASSSRAEQFF. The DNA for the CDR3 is TGTGCCAGCAGCTCTAGGGCTGAGCAGTTCTTC.

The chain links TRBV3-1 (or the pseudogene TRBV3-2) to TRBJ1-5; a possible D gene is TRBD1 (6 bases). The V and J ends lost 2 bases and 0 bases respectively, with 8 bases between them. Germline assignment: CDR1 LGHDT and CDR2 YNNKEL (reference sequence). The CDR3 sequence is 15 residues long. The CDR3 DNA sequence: TGTGCCAGCAGCCAAAGGGGGAATAGCAATCAGCCCCAGCATTTT. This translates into CASSQRGNSNQPQHF.

In nucleotides, the CDR3 is TGTGCCAGCAGTTACTCCTTTGGGCGGGAGGACTACGAGCAGTACTTC. Protein product: CASSYSFGREDYEQYF. V gene TRBV6-2 or TRBV6-3 combines with J gene TRBJ2-7; 8 bases are shared with TRBD2. Germline lookup yields CDR1 MNHEY and CDR2 SVGEGT. J lost 3 bases, V lost 0 bases, and 7 bases had no gene match. CDR3 length: 16 residues.

This CDR3 reads CASSPWVAGGPNEQYF. CDR3 DNA sequence: TGTGCCAGCAGTCCTTGGGTAGCGGGAGGGCCCAACGAGCAGTACTTC. This chain connects TRBV5-6 to TRBJ2-7; TRBD2 aligns across 11 bases. Germline V gene lookup returns CDR1 SGHDT and CDR2 YYEEEE. V shed 5 bases, J shed 5 bases, and the junction held 12 bases outside the gene matches. The length of the CDR3 is 16 residues.

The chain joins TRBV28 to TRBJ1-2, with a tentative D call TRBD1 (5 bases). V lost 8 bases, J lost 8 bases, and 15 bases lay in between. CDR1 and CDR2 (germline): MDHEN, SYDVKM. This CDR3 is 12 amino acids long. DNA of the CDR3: TGTGCCAGCGTGGGGGAGGGCTTGGGCTACACCTTC. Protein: CASVGEGLGYTF.

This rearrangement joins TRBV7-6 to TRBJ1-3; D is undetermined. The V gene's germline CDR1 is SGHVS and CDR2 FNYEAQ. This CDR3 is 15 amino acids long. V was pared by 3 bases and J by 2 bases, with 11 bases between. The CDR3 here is CASSLAVDAGNTIYF. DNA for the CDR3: TGTGCCAGCAGCTTGGCGGTGGATGCTGGAAACACCATATATTTT.

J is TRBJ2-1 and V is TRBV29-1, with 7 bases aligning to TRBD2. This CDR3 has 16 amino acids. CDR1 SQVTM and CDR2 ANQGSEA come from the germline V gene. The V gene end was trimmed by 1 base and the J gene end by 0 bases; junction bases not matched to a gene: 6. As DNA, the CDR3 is TGCAGCGTTGAAGGGGGTCTAGCGGTCTCCTACAATGAGCAGTTCTTC. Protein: CSVEGGLAVSYNEQFF.

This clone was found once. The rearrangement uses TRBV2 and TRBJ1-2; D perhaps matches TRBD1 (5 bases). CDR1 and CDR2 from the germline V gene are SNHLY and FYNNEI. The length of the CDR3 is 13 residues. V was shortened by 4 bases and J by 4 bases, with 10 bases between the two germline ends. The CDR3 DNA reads TGTGCCAGCAGTGTTGAGGGGCTCTATGGCTACACCTTC. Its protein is CASSVEGLYGYTF.

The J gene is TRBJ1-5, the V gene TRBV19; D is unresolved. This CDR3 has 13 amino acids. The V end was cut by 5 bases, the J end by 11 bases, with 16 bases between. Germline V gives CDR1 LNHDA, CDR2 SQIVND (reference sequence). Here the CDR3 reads CASSQEVRGAQHF. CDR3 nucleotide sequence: TGTGCCAGTAGTCAGGAGGTCCGTGGAGCCCAGCATTTT.